What follows are 3 T cell receptor beta chains derived from one specimen sequenced in a study of blood T cell repertoires in COVID-19. Data came from immunoSEQ multiplex PCR; TCRdb stores just in-frame clones and leaves some out. The sample yields some 340,000 clones, roughly 80% seen once. The specimen sequenced was PBMCs or T cells enriched from blood (not recorded which). The receptors stem from a woman between 45 and 60 years old who had recovered from COVID-19.

The CDR3 protein is CASSSPGTGITEAFF. CDR3 DNA sequence: TGTGCCAGCAGCTCCCCCGGGACAGGGATCACTGAAGCTTTCTTT. This chain links TRBV5-4 with TRBJ1-1, with TRBD1 identical over 9 bases. The junction had 7 bases not matched to a gene; V was cut back by 3 bases and J by 4 bases. CDR1 SGHNT and CDR2 YYREEE come from the germline V gene (reference sequence). The CDR3 consists of 15 residues.

The J gene is TRBJ2-1, the V gene TRBV19, with TRBD2 as a possible D gene (5 bases). The germline V gene has CDR1 LNHDA and CDR2 SQIVND (reference sequence). The CDR3 is made up of 16 amino acids. Trimming left V 5 bases short and J 0 bases short, with 14 bases between. This chain's CDR3 is CASSVATRSSYNEQFF. CDR3 nucleotide sequence: TGTGCCAGTAGTGTCGCAACTAGAAGCTCCTACAATGAGCAGTTCTTC.

This clone was detected a few times. The chain employs TRBV19 and TRBJ2-1, with 9 bases fitting TRBD2. The germline V gene encodes CDR1 LNHDA and CDR2 SQIVND (reference sequence). The CDR3 is made up of 15 amino acids. V was clipped by 3 bases and J by 6 bases; unmatched bases: 6. The CDR3, as DNA: TGTGCCAGTAGTATTGGACTAGCGCGTAGCAATGAGCAGTTCTTC. This gives the protein CASSIGLARSNEQFF.